The sequence of this T cell receptor (beta chain) was determined in a study of chemoradiotherapy in HPV16-positive cancers. Study findings and constraints: Non-HPV-specific T cells did not expand in tumors during treatment, whereas candidate HPV-specific clones and E7-related motifs did. Only a couple of HPV16-positive patients supplied the functional HPV-specificity definition.

Germline V gives CDR1 LNHDA, CDR2 SQIVND (reference sequence). V was clipped by 1 base and J by 6 bases, with 16 bases between them. The CDR3 spans 15 residues. Regarding this clone: Its antigen is currently unknown.

Repeated repertoire sampling spanned the course of chemoradiotherapy. Using immunoSEQ multiplex PCR, the repertoire was profiled, and TCRdb retains in-frame clones only, with some absent. The table records approximately 32,000 clones, roughly 75% of them present only once. The genes are TRBV19 and TRBJ2-7; D call uncertain. Sequencing used blood, obtained from a patient who underwent chemoradiotherapy. The receptor was isolated from a human donor with HPV-associated anogenital cancer. CDR3 protein: CASSIGVDRAVEQYF. The CDR3 DNA reads as TGTGCCAGTAGTATAGGGGTCGACCGGGCTGTCGAGCAGTACTTC.